A single sample gave rise to the 5 T cell receptor beta chains below, sequenced in a study of T-cell reconstitution after alpha-beta-depleted transplantation in children (dated by TCRdb to 2016 to 2017). Libraries were constructed by PCR. For sequencing, an Illumina HiSeq 2500 was employed. To normalize quantification of the TCRbeta repertoire, the TCR libraries were built with molecular barcoding that relied on unique molecular identifiers. TCRdb passed the public sequencing reads through fastp at Q25 and MiXCR, retaining productive beta sequences. Under each unique CDR3 protein, matching rows form one entry showing the most common genes and DNA. This sample is represented by 350,000 to 400,000 distinct CDR3 sequences; roughly 20% of them were singletons. The ten largest clones add up to less than 4.5% of the sample. This material consisted of PBMCs from the stem cell graft donor, taken from the stem cell graft. Source of these receptors: a human donor who donated a stem cell graft to a child with acute myeloid leukemia.

The chain carries TRBV20-1 and TRBJ2-7, with no clear D. V was cut by 0 bases and J by 2 bases, with 17 bases left in between. Germline CDR1 and CDR2: DFQATT and SNEGSKA (reference sequence). This CDR3 has 16 residues. The CDR3 coding sequence is TGCAGTGCTAGAGATGATTCAGGACGCAAGACCTACGAGCAGTACTTC. Translating gives CSARDDSGRKTYEQYF.

The chain carries TRBV7-9 and TRBJ2-1, with 9 bases that match TRBD1. Trimming at V came to 5 bases and at J to 4 bases, leaving 6 bases not matched to a gene. The germline V gene has CDR1 SEHNR and CDR2 FQNEAQ (reference sequence). The CDR3 is 15 amino acids. DNA for the CDR3: TGTGCCAGCAGCCCCTGGACAGGGGAATACAATGAGCAGTTCTTC. This translates into CASSPWTGEYNEQFF.

This clonotype appeared many times. V gene TRBV6-4 combines with J gene TRBJ2-3; the D is unclear. The CDR3 has 14 residues. The ends were cut back, 4 bases at V and 2 bases at J, with 10 bases in the middle. Germline V CDR1 and CDR2: MRHNA, SNTAGT. The CDR3 protein is CASSVRTDTDTQYF. The CDR3 DNA is TGTGCCAGCAGTGTCAGGACCGACACAGATACGCAGTATTTT.

Many counts were recorded for this clonotype. This sequence joins TRBV25-1 and TRBJ2-3, with unresolved D. CDR1 is MGHDK, CDR2 SYGVNS, per germline. The CDR3 consists of 13 residues. Trimming shortened V by 3 bases and J by 6 bases, and 10 bases separated the two germline ends. The CDR3 bases are TGTGCCAGCAGTGAGAAGGAGCCGGATACGCAGTATTTT. This encodes CASSEKEPDTQYF.

This clonotype was seen many times. This chain joins TRBV28 and TRBJ2-2; D gene unclear. Trimming cost V 6 bases and J 6 bases, with 11 bases left between them. This CDR3 has 13 residues. CDR1 and CDR2 (germline): MDHEN, SYDVKM. CDR3 sequence reads: CASRLQDAGELFF. The CDR3 nucleotides read TGTGCCAGCAGACTGCAGGACGCCGGGGAGCTGTTTTTT. The whole variable domain, filled in from reference TRBV28 and TRBJ2-2, reads DVKVTQSSRYLVKRTGEKVFLECVQDMDHENMFWYRQDPGLGLRLIYFSYDVKMKEKGDIPEGYSVSREKKERFSLILESASTNQTSMYLCASRLQDAGELFFGEGSRLTVL.